The 30 T cell receptor beta chains below were found in one sample sequenced in a study of T-cell reconstitution after alpha-beta-depleted transplantation in children. A TCRbeta library incorporating unique molecular identifiers was prepared. TCRdb used MiXCR to reprocess the PCR reads, holding one entry per CDR3 protein. The sample lists hundreds of thousands of distinct CDR3 sequences; 10% to 13% were seen once. The sample consisted of PBMCs from the stem cell graft donor, taken from the stem cell graft. The receptors shown here come from a human donor who donated a stem cell graft to a child with acute myeloid leukemia.

The chain recombines TRBV6-2 or TRBV6-3 with TRBJ2-7; TRBD2 matches 9 bases. CDR3 length: 15 amino acids. In germline, CDR1 is MNHEY, CDR2 SVGEGT. The J segment lost 5 bases and the V segment lost 2 bases, leaving 7 bases of the junction unmatched. The CDR3 DNA follows: TGTGCCAGCAGTTACATTTCGGGACTAGCCCACGAGCAGTACTTC. It codes for CASSYISGLAHEQYF.

Comment on this clonotype: A read error is possible here, since a much larger clone lies one base away. The chain couples TRBV28 to TRBJ1-2; a weak D match, TRBD1 (5 bases). In germline, CDR1 is MDHEN, CDR2 SYDVKM. The CDR3 loop spans 12 amino acids. CDR3 sequence: CAGSPGPYGYTF. The CDR3 DNA reads TGTGCCGGCAGCCCAGGGCCTTATGGCTACACCTTC.

This clonotype was observed a few times. The chain employs TRBV7-2 and TRBJ2-5; 9 bases are shared with TRBD2. The CDR3 is made up of 16 amino acids. From germline, CDR1 is SGHTA and CDR2 FQGNSA. After removal of 1 base from V and 7 bases from J, the junction contained 10 bases not matched to a gene. The CDR3 sequence is CASSLVAGENAATQYF. CDR3 nucleotides: TGTGCCAGCAGCTTAGTAGCGGGAGAAAATGCGGCGACCCAGTACTTC.

This clonotype was observed a few times. The chain combines TRBV5-1 with TRBJ2-2, with D perhaps assigned TRBD1 or TRBD2 (5 bases each). This CDR3 is 16 amino acids long. CDR1 and CDR2 (germline): SGHRS, YFSETQ. The V gene lost 4 bases and the J gene lost 1 base, with 14 bases spanning the gap. The CDR3, as DNA: TGCGCCAGCAGCCCTCCGGGGCCTCAGAACACCGGGGAGCTGTTTTTT. Translation gives CASSPPGPQNTGELFF.

The V and J genes are TRBV6-1 and TRBJ1-2; D remains ambiguous. Trimming pared 3 bases from V and 8 bases from J, leaving 16 bases between. Germline V gives CDR1 MNHNS, CDR2 SASEGT. The CDR3 has 14 amino acids. The CDR3 nucleotides read TGTGCCAGCAGTGAGAGGGCGGCCTGGCTGGGCTACACCTTC. Amino acids: CASSERAAWLGYTF.

The table lists this clonotype with many counts. The DNA of the CDR3 is TGTGCCAGCAGCTTCCGGGACTTCCACAATGAGCAGTTCTTC. Amino acid sequence: CASSFRDFHNEQFF. The chain links TRBV7-8 to TRBJ2-1; TRBD2 might be the D (6 bases). V shed 3 bases and J shed 5 bases, with 11 bases lying between them. CDR1 and CDR2 (germline): SGHVS, FQNEAQ. The CDR3 extends over 14 amino acids.

The chain has TRBV29-1 and TRBJ2-1, with D tentatively TRBD2 (6 bases). Germline V gene data show CDR1 as SQVTM and CDR2 as ANQGSEA. CDR3 size: 15 residues. V lost 0 bases and J lost 6, with 15 bases in between. CDR3 region: CSVEDGGTGINEQFF. The CDR3 coding sequence is TGCAGCGTTGAAGATGGCGGGACTGGAATCAATGAGCAGTTCTTC.

The sample holds a few counts of this clonotype. The V and J genes are TRBV7-2 and TRBJ2-5; 10 bases align to TRBD1. Unmatched junction bases numbered 8, after V lost 5 bases and J lost 5 bases. Looked up from germline, CDR1 is SGHTA and CDR2 is FQGNSA. The CDR3 is 15 amino acids. The CDR3, as DNA: TGTGCCAGCAGCCAAATGGGACAGGGGAGTGAGACCCAGTACTTC. Protein: CASSQMGQGSETQYF.

V and J are TRBV28 and TRBJ2-1; maybe TRBD1 (6 bases). The V gene's germline CDR1 is MDHEN and CDR2 SYDVKM. The V end lost 7 bases, the J end lost 5 bases, and 12 bases lay between the germline ends. There are 13 residues in the CDR3. CDR3 in amino acids: CASTHRADNEQFF. The CDR3, as DNA: TGTGCCAGCACACACAGGGCCGACAATGAGCAGTTCTTC.

The chain links TRBV7-9 to TRBJ2-7; unclear D gene. This CDR3 is built from 12 residues. Trimming removed 3 bases at V and 6 bases at J, with 9 bases between. Germline V CDR1 and CDR2: SEHNR, FQNEAQ (reference sequence). CDR3 DNA: TGTGCCAGCAGCTTTCTGGCTGTCGAGCAGTACTTC. Translating gives CASSFLAVEQYF.

At least ten counts were recorded for this clonotype. This sequence joins TRBV20-1 and TRBJ2-7; D assignment may be TRBD1 or TRBD2 (6 bases each). This CDR3 spans 11 amino acids. CDR1 and CDR2 from the germline V gene are DFQATT and SNEGSKA (reference sequence). Trimming pared 4 bases from V and 7 bases from J, leaving 11 bases between. As DNA, the CDR3 is TGCAGTGCTAAAGGGGGAGGTGAGCAGTACTTC. Translation gives CSAKGGGEQYF.

Ten or more counts support this clonotype. The chain links TRBV29-1 to TRBJ2-5, with no clear D. With 6 bases removed from V and 5 bases from J, the gap between germline ends came to 13 bases. Germline assignment: CDR1 SQVTM and CDR2 ANQGSEA. The CDR3 is 12 residues long. CDR3 in DNA: TGCAGCGTCGCTCTACGTGGGGAGACCCAGTACTTC. Translation: CSVALRGETQYF.

This clonotype was seen at least ten times. This chain links TRBV29-1 with TRBJ2-3; D gene uncertain. Trimming pared 5 bases from V and 2 bases from J, leaving 8 bases between. CDR3 length: 12 amino acids. The germline CDR1 and CDR2 sequences are SQVTM and ANQGSEA. The chain's CDR3 is CSVRQNTDTQYF. The CDR3 bases are TGCAGCGTTCGGCAGAACACAGATACGCAGTATTTT.

The table lists this clonotype with many counts. The chain recombines TRBV5-1 with TRBJ1-6; D is undetermined. The length of the CDR3 is 14 residues. The V gene lost 2 bases and the J gene lost 10 bases, with 13 bases spanning the gap. CDR1 and CDR2 from the germline V gene are SGHRS and YFSETQ. The CDR3, as DNA: TGCGCCAGCAGCTTTCTGGGGTCGGACTCACCCCTCCACTTT. As protein: CASSFLGSDSPLHF.

This clonotype was seen a few times. The chain employs TRBV4-3 and TRBJ2-7, with TRBD1 identical over 9 bases. The ends lost 3 bases at V and 6 bases at J; junction bases unmatched: 9. This CDR3 spans 15 amino acids. Per the germline V gene, CDR1 is LGHNA and CDR2 is YSLEER. CDR3 in DNA: TGCGCCAGCAGCCAGGCGGGACAGGGTTCGAGCGAGCAGTACTTC. Translating gives CASSQAGQGSSEQYF.

This clonotype has a handful of counts. The chain links TRBV5-1 to TRBJ2-2, with no clear D. The CDR3 is 12 amino acids. CDR1 and CDR2 (germline): SGHRS, YFSETQ. The V end was cut by 9 bases, the J end by 3 bases, with 9 bases between. The DNA of the CDR3 is TGCGCCACCCTTAGGGACACCGGGGAGCTGTTTTTT. Translation gives CATLRDTGELFF.

This clonotype was found a few times. V gene TRBV29-1 combines with J gene TRBJ1-2, with D maybe TRBD1 (6 bases). This CDR3 contains 11 residues. Germline CDR1 SQVTM, CDR2 ANQGSEA. V was cut by 3 bases and J by 5 bases, with 7 bases left in between. The CDR3 DNA reads as TGCAGCGTTGATCAGGGGTATGGCTACACCTTC. This translates into CSVDQGYGYTF. Drawing the rest from reference TRBV29-1 and TRBJ1-2, the complete variable domain is SAVISQKPSRDICQRGTSLTIQCQVDSQVTMMFWYRQQPGQSLTLIATANQGSEATYESGFVIDKFPISRPNLTFSTLTVSNMSPEDSSIYLCSVDQGYGYTFGSGTRLTVV.

This clonotype was observed a handful of times. The J gene is TRBJ1-1, the V gene TRBV7-9; a weak D match, TRBD1 (5 bases). This CDR3 has 14 residues. V lost 3 bases, J lost 4 bases, and 12 bases lay in between. Per the germline V gene, CDR1 is SEHNR and CDR2 is FQNEAQ (reference sequence). CDR3 coding DNA: TGTGCCAGCAGCTTCGCAGCAAGGGGCACTGAAGCTTTCTTT. Encoded protein: CASSFAARGTEAFF.

V usage is TRBV20-1 and J usage is TRBJ1-5; tentative D call: TRBD1 (5 bases). The V gene lost 1 base and the J gene lost 3 bases, with 10 bases spanning the gap. This CDR3 is built from 14 residues. Germline V CDR1 and CDR2: DFQATT, SNEGSKA (reference sequence). CDR3 region: CSARGKGTNQPQHF. CDR3 in DNA: TGCAGTGCTAGAGGAAAAGGGACCAATCAGCCCCAGCATTTT.

This clonotype has just a few counts. The chain uses TRBV7-3 and TRBJ1-5; D uncertain. Trimming pared 6 bases from V and 5 bases from J, leaving 11 bases between. Germline loops: CDR1 SGHTA, CDR2 FQGTGA. There are 13 residues in the CDR3. CDR3 nucleotides: TGTGCCAGCAGTACCCAGGTCGATCAGCCCCAGCATTTT. This translates into CASSTQVDQPQHF.

This sequence joins TRBV7-2 and TRBJ2-1; D is unresolved. CDR1 is SGHTA, CDR2 FQGNSA, per germline. Trimming pared 1 base from V and 13 bases from J, leaving 8 bases between. The CDR3 covers 11 residues. For the CDR3, the DNA is TGTGCCAGCAGCTTAGTTGGTAAACAGTTCTTC. Its translation is CASSLVGKQFF.

There are a few counts of this clonotype. V and J are TRBV24-1 and TRBJ2-1, with 13 bases matching TRBD2. Trimming cost V 1 base and J 10 bases; bases outside gene matches: 6. Germline CDR1 KGHDR, CDR2 SFDVKD. This CDR3 spans 16 amino acids. The CDR3 is CATSDFQTSGRKEQFF. CDR3 DNA sequence: TGTGCCACCAGTGATTTCCAGACTAGCGGGAGGAAGGAGCAGTTCTTC.

This clonotype was observed a few times. This chain joins TRBV10-3 and TRBJ2-3; D is perhaps TRBD1 or TRBD2 (5 bases each). The V end was cut by 0 bases, the J end by 1 base, with 14 bases between. From germline, CDR1 is ENHRY and CDR2 SYGVKD. CDR3 size: 17 residues. The CDR3 loop reads CAISESIEGPRTDTQYF. The CDR3 DNA sequence: TGTGCCATCAGTGAGTCGATCGAGGGGCCACGCACAGATACGCAGTATTTT.

The sample holds many counts of this clonotype. V gene TRBV7-9 combines with J gene TRBJ2-1; perhaps TRBD2 as D (6 bases). Germline CDR1 and CDR2: SEHNR and FQNEAQ (reference sequence). The CDR3 has 15 residues. V lost 3 bases and J lost 4, with 13 bases in between. The DNA for the CDR3 is TGTGCCAGCAGCTTCTCGGCTAGCGCTTACAATGAGCAGTTCTTC. This codes for CASSFSASAYNEQFF.

The V gene is TRBV28, the J gene TRBJ2-5; 9 bases are a match to TRBD2. Germline CDR1 is MDHEN and CDR2 is SYDVKM. CDR3 length: 15 residues. The junction had 12 bases not matched to a gene; V was cut back by 10 bases and J by 3 bases. DNA for the CDR3: TGTGCCATAAGCTTGGGGGTAGCGGGGGAAGAGACCCAGTACTTC. Translating gives CAISLGVAGEETQYF.

J is TRBJ2-1 and V is TRBV14; no clear D gene. The CDR3 runs 13 residues. Germline V lookup: CDR1 SGHDN, CDR2 FVKESK. V dropped 4 bases and J dropped 10 bases, with 14 bases sitting between them. The CDR3 DNA reads TGTGCCAGCAGCCCCGGTCTGAGTGGGGAGCAGTTCTTC. Protein sequence: CASSPGLSGEQFF.

This clonotype was counted a few times. The chain carries TRBV29-1 and TRBJ2-5; no firm D call. The length of the CDR3 is 12 residues. V was shortened by 4 bases and J by 3 bases, with 9 bases between the two germline ends. Germline V gene data show CDR1 as SQVTM and CDR2 as ANQGSEA. Written as DNA, the CDR3 is TGCAGCGTTGCCCAAAGGGAAGAGACCCAGTACTTC. It specifies CSVAQREETQYF. The variable domain in full, with the rest retrieved from reference TRBV29-1 and TRBJ2-5, is SAVISQKPSRDICQRGTSLTIQCQVDSQVTMMFWYRQQPGQSLTLIATANQGSEATYESGFVIDKFPISRPNLTFSTLTVSNMSPEDSSIYLCSVAQREETQYFGPGTRLLVL.

At least ten counts were recorded for this clonotype. The chain employs TRBV12-3 or TRBV12-4 and TRBJ1-1, with 8 bases identical to TRBD1. CDR3 length: 14 residues. V gave up 8 bases and J gave up 9 bases; unmatched junction bases: 14. In DNA, the CDR3 is TGTGCCAGCCGCCCCGCAGGCAGGGGGCCCCAAGCTTTCTTT. This translates into CASRPAGRGPQAFF.

This clonotype was seen at least ten times. The V gene is TRBV10-3, the J gene TRBJ2-5; 12 nucleotides line up with TRBD1. The CDR3 consists of 14 residues. The germline V gene has CDR1 ENHRY and CDR2 SYGVKD. After removal of 10 bases from V and 5 bases from J, the junction contained 8 bases not matched to a gene. In nucleotides, the CDR3 is TGTGCCACCCAGGGACAGGGGGCCGTTGAGACCCAGTACTTC. It specifies CATQGQGAVETQYF.

The chain has TRBV18 and TRBJ2-2; possibly TRBD2 for D (5 bases). Trimming cost V 3 bases and J 1 base, with 9 bases left between them. The CDR3 is 15 residues long. Germline values: CDR1 KGHSH, CDR2 LQKENI. The CDR3 nucleotides read TGTGCCAGCTCACCGTTAAGCGGGAACACCGGGGAGCTGTTTTTT. Protein product: CASSPLSGNTGELFF.